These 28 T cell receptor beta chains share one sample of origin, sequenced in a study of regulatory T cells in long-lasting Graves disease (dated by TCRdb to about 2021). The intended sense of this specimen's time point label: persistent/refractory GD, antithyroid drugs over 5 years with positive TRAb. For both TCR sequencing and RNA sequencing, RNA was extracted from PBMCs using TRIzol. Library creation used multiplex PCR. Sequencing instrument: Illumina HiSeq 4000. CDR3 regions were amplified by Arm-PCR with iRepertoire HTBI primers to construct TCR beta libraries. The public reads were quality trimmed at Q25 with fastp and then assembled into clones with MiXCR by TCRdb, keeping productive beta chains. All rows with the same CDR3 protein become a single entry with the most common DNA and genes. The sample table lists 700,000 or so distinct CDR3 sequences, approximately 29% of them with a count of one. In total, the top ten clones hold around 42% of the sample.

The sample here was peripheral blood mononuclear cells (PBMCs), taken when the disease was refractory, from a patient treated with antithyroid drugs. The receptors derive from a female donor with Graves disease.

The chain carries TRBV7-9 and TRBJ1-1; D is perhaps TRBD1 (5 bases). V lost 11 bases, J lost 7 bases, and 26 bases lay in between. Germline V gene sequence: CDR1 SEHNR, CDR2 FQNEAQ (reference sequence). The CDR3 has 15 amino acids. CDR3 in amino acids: CAGGRADKSRLEAFF. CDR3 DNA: TGTGCCGGCGGCAGGGCTGATAAAAGCCGCCTTGAAGCTTTCTTT.

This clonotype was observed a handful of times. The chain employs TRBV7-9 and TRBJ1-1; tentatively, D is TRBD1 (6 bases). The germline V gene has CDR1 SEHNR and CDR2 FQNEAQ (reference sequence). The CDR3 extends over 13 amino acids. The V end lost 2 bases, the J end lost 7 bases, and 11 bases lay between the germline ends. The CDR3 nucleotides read TGTGCCAGCAGCTTATCCGGACAGTATGAAGCTTTCTTT. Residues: CASSLSGQYEAFF. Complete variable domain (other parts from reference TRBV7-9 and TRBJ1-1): DTGVSQNPRHKITKRGQNVTFRCDPISEHNRLYWYRQTLGQGPEFLTYFQNEAQLEKSRLLSDRFSAERPKGSFSTLEIQRTEQGDSAMYLCASSLSGQYEAFFGQGTRLTVV.

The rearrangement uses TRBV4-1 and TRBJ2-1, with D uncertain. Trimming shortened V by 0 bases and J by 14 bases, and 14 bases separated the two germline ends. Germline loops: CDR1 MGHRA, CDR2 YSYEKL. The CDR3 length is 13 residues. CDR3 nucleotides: TGCGCCAGCAGCCAAGATTTTCCAGTACGAAAGTTCTTC. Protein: CASSQDFPVRKFF.

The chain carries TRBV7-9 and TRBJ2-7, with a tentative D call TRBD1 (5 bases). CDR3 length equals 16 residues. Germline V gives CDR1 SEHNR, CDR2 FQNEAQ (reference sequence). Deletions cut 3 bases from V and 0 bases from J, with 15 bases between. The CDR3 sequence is CASSFPRGQSSYEQYF. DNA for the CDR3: TGTGCCAGCAGCTTCCCTAGGGGCCAGAGCTCCTACGAGCAGTACTTC.

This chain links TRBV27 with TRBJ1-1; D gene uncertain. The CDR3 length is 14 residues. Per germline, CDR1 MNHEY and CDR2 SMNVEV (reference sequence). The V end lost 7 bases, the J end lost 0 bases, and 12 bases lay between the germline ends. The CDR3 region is CASTPFGVNTEAFF. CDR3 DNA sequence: TGTGCCAGCACCCCCTTTGGGGTGAACACTGAAGCTTTCTTT.

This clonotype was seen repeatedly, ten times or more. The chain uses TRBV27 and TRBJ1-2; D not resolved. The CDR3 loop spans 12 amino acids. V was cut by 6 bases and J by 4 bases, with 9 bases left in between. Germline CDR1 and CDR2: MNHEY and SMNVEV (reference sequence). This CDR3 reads CASREGGYGYTF. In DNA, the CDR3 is TGTGCCAGCAGAGAGGGTGGCTATGGCTACACCTTC.

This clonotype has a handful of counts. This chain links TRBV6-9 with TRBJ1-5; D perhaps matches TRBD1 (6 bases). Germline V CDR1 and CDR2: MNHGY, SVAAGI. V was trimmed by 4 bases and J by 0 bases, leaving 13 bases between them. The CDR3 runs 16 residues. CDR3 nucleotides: TGTGCCAGCAGTTCCACAGGGTCCAATAGCAATCAGCCCCAGCATTTT. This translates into CASSSTGSNSNQPQHF.

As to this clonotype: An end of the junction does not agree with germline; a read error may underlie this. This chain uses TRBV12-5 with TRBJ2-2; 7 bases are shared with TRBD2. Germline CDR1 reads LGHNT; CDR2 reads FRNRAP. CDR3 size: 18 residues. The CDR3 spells CASGLLHAGVGNTRELFF. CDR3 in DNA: TGTGCTAGTGGTTTGCTCCATGCGGGGGTTGGGAACACCAGGGAGCTGTTTTTT. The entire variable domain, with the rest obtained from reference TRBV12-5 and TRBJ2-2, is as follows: DARVTQTPRHKVTEMGQEVTMRCQPILGHNTVFWYRQTMMQGLELLAYFRNRAPLDDSGMPKDRFSAEMPDATLATLKIQPSEPRDSAVYFCASGLLHAGVGNTRELFFGEGSRLTVL.

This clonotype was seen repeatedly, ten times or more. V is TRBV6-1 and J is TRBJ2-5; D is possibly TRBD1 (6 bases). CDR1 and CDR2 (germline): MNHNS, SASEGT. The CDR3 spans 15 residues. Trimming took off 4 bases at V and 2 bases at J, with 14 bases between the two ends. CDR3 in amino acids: CASSAEQGLQETQYF. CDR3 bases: TGTGCCAGCAGTGCTGAACAGGGCCTACAAGAGACCCAGTACTTC.

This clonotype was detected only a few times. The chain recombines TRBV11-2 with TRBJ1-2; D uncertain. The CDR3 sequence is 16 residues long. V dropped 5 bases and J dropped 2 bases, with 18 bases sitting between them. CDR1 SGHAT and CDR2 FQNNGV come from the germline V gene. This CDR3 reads CASSPHPGRQNYGYTF. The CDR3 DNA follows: TGTGCCAGCAGCCCCCATCCAGGCAGGCAGAACTATGGCTACACCTTC.

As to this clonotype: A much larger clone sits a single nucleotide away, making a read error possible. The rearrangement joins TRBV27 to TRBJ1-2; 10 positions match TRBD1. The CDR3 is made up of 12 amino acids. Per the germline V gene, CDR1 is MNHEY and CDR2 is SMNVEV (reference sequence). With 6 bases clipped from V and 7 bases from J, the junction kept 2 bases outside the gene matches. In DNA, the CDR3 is TGTGCCAGCAGAAGGACAGGGGGTGGCTACACCTTC. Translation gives CASRRTGGGYTF.

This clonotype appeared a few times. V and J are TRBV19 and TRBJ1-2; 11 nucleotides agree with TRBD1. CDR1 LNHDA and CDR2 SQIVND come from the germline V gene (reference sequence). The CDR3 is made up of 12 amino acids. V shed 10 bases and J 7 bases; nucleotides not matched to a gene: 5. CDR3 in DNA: TGTGCCACCGGACAGGGGGCCGGTGGCTACACCTTC. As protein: CATGQGAGGYTF.

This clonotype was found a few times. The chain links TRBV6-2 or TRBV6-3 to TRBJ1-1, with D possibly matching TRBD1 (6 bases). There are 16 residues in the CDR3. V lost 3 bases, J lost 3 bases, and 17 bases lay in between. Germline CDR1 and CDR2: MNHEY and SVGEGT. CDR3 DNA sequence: TGTGCCAGCAGTTATGGGAATCAAGGGGGGGACACTGAAGCTTTCTTT. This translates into CASSYGNQGGDTEAFF.

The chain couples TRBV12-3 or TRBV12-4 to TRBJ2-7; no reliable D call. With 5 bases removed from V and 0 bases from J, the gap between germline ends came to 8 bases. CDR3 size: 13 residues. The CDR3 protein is CASSPDFSYEQYF. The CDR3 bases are TGTGCCAGCAGTCCTGACTTCTCCTACGAGCAGTACTTC.

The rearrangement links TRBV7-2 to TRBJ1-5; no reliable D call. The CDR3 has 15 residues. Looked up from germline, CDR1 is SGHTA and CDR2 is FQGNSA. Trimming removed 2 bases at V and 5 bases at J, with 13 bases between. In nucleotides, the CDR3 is TGTGCCAGCAGCTTATCCGGCATCGCCCATCAGCCCCAGCATTTT. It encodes CASSLSGIAHQPQHF. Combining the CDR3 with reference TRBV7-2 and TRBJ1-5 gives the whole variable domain GAGVSQSPSNKVTEKGKDVELRCDPISGHTALYWYRQSLGQGLEFLIYFQGNSAPDKSGLPSDRFSAERTGGSVSTLTIQRTQQEDSAVYLCASSLSGIAHQPQHFGDGTRLSIL.

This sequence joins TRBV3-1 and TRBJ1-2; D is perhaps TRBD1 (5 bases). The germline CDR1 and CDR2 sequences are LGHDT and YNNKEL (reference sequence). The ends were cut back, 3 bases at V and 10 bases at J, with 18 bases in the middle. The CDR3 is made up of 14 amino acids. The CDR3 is CASSHSGAKDDYTF. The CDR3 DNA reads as TGTGCCAGCAGCCACTCCGGGGCTAAGGATGACTACACCTTC.

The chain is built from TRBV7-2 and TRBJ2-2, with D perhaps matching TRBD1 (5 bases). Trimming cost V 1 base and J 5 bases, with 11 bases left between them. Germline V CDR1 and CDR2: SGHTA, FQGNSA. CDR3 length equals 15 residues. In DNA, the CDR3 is TGTGCCAGCAGCTTAGTGGCCAGGGAAACCGGGGAGCTGTTTTTT. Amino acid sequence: CASSLVARETGELFF. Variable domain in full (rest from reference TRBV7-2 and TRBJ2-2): GAGVSQSPSNKVTEKGKDVELRCDPISGHTALYWYRQSLGQGLEFLIYFQGNSAPDKSGLPSDRFSAERTGGSVSTLTIQRTQQEDSAVYLCASSLVARETGELFFGEGSRLTVL.

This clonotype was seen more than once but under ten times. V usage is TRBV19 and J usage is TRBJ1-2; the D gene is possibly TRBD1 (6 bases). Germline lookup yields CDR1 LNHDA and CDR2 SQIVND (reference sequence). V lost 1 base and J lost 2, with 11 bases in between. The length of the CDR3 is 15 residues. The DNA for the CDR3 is TGTGCCAGTAGTATAGCATGGACAGCCAACTATGGCTACACCTTC. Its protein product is CASSIAWTANYGYTF. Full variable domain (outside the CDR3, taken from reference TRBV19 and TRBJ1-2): DGGITQSPKYLFRKEGQNVTLSCEQNLNHDAMYWYRQDPGQGLRLIYYSQIVNDFQKGDIAEGYSVSREKKESFPLTVTSAQKNPTAFYLCASSIAWTANYGYTFGSGTRLTVV.

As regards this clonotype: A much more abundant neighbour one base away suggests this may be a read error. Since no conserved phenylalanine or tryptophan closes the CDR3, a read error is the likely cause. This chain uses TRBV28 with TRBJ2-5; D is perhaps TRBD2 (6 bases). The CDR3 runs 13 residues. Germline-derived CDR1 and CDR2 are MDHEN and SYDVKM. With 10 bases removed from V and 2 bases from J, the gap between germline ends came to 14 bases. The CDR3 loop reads CATHKEGQETQYL. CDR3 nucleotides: TGTGCCACCCACAAGGAGGGACAAGAGACCCAGTACTTG.

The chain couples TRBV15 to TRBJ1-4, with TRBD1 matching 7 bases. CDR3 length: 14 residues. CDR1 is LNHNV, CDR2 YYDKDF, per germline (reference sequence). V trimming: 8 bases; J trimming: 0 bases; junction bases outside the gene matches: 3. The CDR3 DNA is TGTGCCACCGGAGGGGGCCCAACTAATGAAAAACTGTTTTTT. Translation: CATGGGPTNEKLFF. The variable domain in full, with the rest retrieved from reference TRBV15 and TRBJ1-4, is DAMVIQNPRYQVTQFGKPVTLSCSQTLNHNVMYWYQQKSSQAPKLLFHYYDKDFNNEADTPDNFQSRRPNTSFCFLDIRSPGLGDTAMYLCATGGGPTNEKLFFGSGTQLSVL.

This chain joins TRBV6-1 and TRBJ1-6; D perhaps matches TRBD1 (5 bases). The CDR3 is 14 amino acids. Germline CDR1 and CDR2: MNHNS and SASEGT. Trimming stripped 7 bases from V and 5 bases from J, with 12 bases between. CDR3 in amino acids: CASNGTPDNSPLHF. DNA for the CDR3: TGTGCCAGCAACGGGACTCCTGATAATTCACCCCTCCACTTT.

The CDR3 here is CASSERISGANVLTF. As DNA, the CDR3 is TGTGCCAGCAGTGAAAGAATATCTGGGGCCAACGTCCTGACTTTC. This chain uses TRBV6-1 with TRBJ2-6; no reliable D call. The CDR3 has 15 amino acids. Germline assignment: CDR1 MNHNS and CDR2 SASEGT. Trimming removed 2 bases at V and 1 base at J, with 6 bases between.

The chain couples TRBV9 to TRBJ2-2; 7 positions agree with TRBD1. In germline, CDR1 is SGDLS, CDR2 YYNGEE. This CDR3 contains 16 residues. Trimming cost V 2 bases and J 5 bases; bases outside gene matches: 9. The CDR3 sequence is CASSVDPGTVTGELFF. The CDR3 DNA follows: TGTGCCAGCAGCGTCGACCCCGGGACAGTGACCGGGGAGCTGTTTTTT.

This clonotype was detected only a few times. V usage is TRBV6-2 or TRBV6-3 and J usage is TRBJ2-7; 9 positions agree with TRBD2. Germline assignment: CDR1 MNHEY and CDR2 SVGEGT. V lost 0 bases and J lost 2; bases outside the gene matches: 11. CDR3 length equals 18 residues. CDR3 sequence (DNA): TGTGCCAGCAGTTACTCGTCAGCGGGAGGTCCAAAACCCTACGAGCAGTACTTC. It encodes CASSYSSAGGPKPYEQYF.

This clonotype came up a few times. This CDR3 reads CASSLTIAGETQYF. The CDR3 DNA is TGTGCCAGCAGCTTAACCATAGCGGGAGAGACCCAGTACTTC. The chain has TRBV7-9 and TRBJ2-5; the match to TRBD2 covers 7 bases. CDR1 and CDR2 from the germline V gene are SEHNR and FQNEAQ (reference sequence). Germline trimming cut 2 bases from V and 4 bases from J; bases unmatched to any gene: 4. This CDR3 contains 14 residues.

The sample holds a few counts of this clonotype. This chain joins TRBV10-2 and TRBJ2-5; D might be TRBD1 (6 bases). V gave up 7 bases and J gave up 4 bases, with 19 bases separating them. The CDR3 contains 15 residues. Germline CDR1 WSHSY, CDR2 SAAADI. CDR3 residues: CASKGRILGGETQYF. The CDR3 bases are TGCGCCAGCAAAGGAAGGATCCTAGGGGGAGAGACCCAGTACTTC.

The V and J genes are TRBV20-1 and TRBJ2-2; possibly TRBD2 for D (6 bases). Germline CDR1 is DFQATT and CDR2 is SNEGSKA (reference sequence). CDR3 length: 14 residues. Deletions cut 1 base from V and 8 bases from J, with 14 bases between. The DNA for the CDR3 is TGCAGTGCTAGAGGACTAGGGTGGATGGGGGAGCTGTTTTTT. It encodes CSARGLGWMGELFF.

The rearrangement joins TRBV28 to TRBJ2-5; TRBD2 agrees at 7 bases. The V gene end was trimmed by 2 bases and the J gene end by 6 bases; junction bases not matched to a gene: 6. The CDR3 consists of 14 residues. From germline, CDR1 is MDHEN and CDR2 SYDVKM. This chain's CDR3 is CASSLRGGRKTQYF. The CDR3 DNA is TGTGCCAGCAGTTTACGAGGCGGGAGAAAGACCCAGTACTTC.